A selection of T cell receptor beta chains follows, all from one sample in a study of a mutant IDH1 vaccine in newly diagnosed glioma. Here immunoSEQ multiplex PCR was the method, and the copy in TCRdb shows in-frame clones only, minus some. The sample lists more than 20,000 clones, roughly 88% occurring once. Sequencing used PBMCs, obtained from a glioma patient treated with radiotherapy, temozolomide or both. The receptors were gathered from a middle-aged man with glioma. Both conserved end residues are trimmed from each CDR3. Where a row states a size, it is once, few, many or the class of an expanded clone; other rows omit it.

V: TRBV5-1
size: -
CDR3: ASSSWTGGLNTEAF

V: TRBV9
size: -
CDR3: ASSVDQGVAF

V: TRBV6-1
size: -
CDR3: ASSEFVVGGSNQPQH

V: TRBV20-1
size: once
CDR3: SGLATDTQY

V: TRBV5-4
size: -
CDR3: ASSPRGQGRRPNTEAF

V: TRBV11-2
size: -
CDR3: ASSLNPAGMDTQY

V: TRBV5-4
size: -
CDR3: ASSRDTLSANYGYT

V: TRBV6-6
size: -
CDR3: ASRPEGMGGYT

V: TRBV29-1
size: -
CDR3: SVVRASGVYNEQF

V: TRBV7-2
size: -
CDR3: ASSFEGVSKQY

V: TRBV10-3
size: -
CDR3: AISELSDNQPQH

V: TRBV28
size: medium-sized
CDR3: ASSFGWAGNTGELF

V: TRBV29-1
size: -
CDR3: SVRLAGAHQETQY

V: TRBV29-1
size: once
CDR3: SALGREITKNIQY

V: TRBV6-1
size: -
CDR3: ASSKGQGAGTGELF

V: TRBV6-1
size: -
CDR3: ASSDRQAMNTEAF

V: TRBV9
size: -
CDR3: ASSPSANTEAF

V: TRBV9
size: -
CDR3: ASSVGGSYNEQF

V: TRBV7-3
size: large
CDR3: ASSSLGTGFHEQY

V: TRBV25-1
size: -
CDR3: ASSGQNTGELF

V: TRBV6-1
size: -
CDR3: ASSDLARTYEQY

V: TRBV6-1
size: -
CDR3: AIHLEGTWGAF

V: TRBV5-1
size: -
CDR3: ASSLGTRRGMNTEAF

V: TRBV7-9
size: -
CDR3: ASSLDGWGYT

V: TRBV4-1
size: -
CDR3: ASSQTDNSPLH

V: TRBV29-1
size: -
CDR3: SVTGRASGDNEQF

V: TRBV7-9
size: -
CDR3: ASRLGSLNSPLH

V: TRBV4-3
size: -
CDR3: ASSQVGGETQY

V: TRBV5-1
size: -
CDR3: ASGIPERGTTDTQY

V: TRBV6-5
size: -
CDR3: ASSYKRTGGGYGYT

V: TRBV10-1
size: once
CDR3: ASSDRGQQETQY